These T cell receptor beta chains were read from a single sample in a study of blood T cell repertoires in COVID-19. Produced via immunoSEQ multiplex PCR; TCRdb's table is partial and in-frame only. Here the sample spans roughly 66,000 clones, approximately 90% being singletons. The specimen was peripheral blood. The receptors stem from a human donor in a cohort sampled during active COVID-19. The CDR3 runs from the conserved cysteine through the conserved F or W. Fields, in order: clone size, CDR3 length, V gene, J gene, D gene, CDR3 DNA, CDR3 protein. D genes are given only for firm matches. Clone size is not always given. Where it is, it says once, few, many or a class for expanded clones.

>-|15|TRBV28|TRBJ2-2|-
TGTGCCAGCAGTTTACAGGGCTTTAGCACCGGGGAGCTGTTTTTT
CASSLQGFSTGELFF
>-|19|TRBV5-1|TRBJ1-5|-
TGCGCCAGCAGCTGTCTAAACCCGGCCCCCCCAAAGGCGGATCAGCCCCAGCATTTT
CASSCLNPAPPKADQPQHF
>-|12|TRBV2|TRBJ2-5|-
TGTGCCAGCAGTTACAATCCGGAGACCCAGTACTTC
CASSYNPETQYF
>-|13|TRBV19|TRBJ2-5|TRBD2
TGTGCCAGTAAGGGAGCGGGAGGCGAGACCCAGTACTTC
CASKGAGGETQYF
>once|20|TRBV3-1/TRBV3-2|TRBJ2-5|TRBD2
TGTGCCAGCAGCCAAGGGATGTCCGAACTAGCGGGAGGCCCCGGGGAGACCCAGTACTTC
CASSQGMSELAGGPGETQYF
>-|15|TRBV6-4|TRBJ2-5|TRBD1
TGTGCCAGCAGCCCGGGACAGGGGGATGAGGAGACCCAGTACTTC
CASSPGQGDEETQYF
>-|17|TRBV5-4|TRBJ1-6|TRBD1
TGTGCCAGCACCTCCCGGTCCGGGACAGGGGAGAATTCACCCCTCCACTTT
CASTSRSGTGENSPLHF
>few|14|TRBV7-9|TRBJ1-2|TRBD1
TGTGCCAGCAGCTCAGACAGGGGGTCCTATGGCTACACCTTC
CASSSDRGSYGYTF
>-|13|TRBV28|TRBJ1-1|-
TGTGCCAGCAGTTTATCGGGTCGCGCTGAAGCTTTCTTT
CASSLSGRAEAFF
>-|14|TRBV30|TRBJ2-3|TRBD2
TGTGCCTGGACAAGCGGGAGAGGCACAGATACGCAGTATTTT
CAWTSGRGTDTQYF
>-|13|TRBV28|TRBJ2-7|-
TGTGCCAGCAGGGAAGGGGGTGGTTACGAGCAGTACTTC
CASREGGGYEQYF
>-|14|TRBV3-1/TRBV3-2|TRBJ2-1|TRBD2
TGTGCCAGCAGCCACCCTAGCGGGGTCAATGAGCAGTTCTTC
CASSHPSGVNEQFF
>-|14|TRBV7-9|TRBJ2-2|TRBD1
TGTGCCAGCAGCCCAACAGGGGGTACCGGGGAGCTGTTTTTT
CASSPTGGTGELFF
>-|16|TRBV15|TRBJ1-3|-
TGTGCCACCAGCAGAGATGCGGCAGCCTCTGGAAACACCATATATTTT
CATSRDAAASGNTIYF
>-|18|TRBV9|TRBJ1-4|TRBD1
TGTGCCAGCAGCGCAACAGAGAGCCGGACAGGGGGAATTGAAAAACTGTTTTTT
CASSATESRTGGIEKLFF
>-|13|TRBV6-2/TRBV6-3|TRBJ2-5|TRBD2
TGTGCCAGCAGTTACAAGGTAGCGGGGACCCAGTACTTC
CASSYKVAGTQYF
>-|16|TRBV2|TRBJ2-3|TRBD2
TGTGCCAGCAGTGAACGCGGGACTACCAGCACAGATACGCAGTATTTT
CASSERGTTSTDTQYF
>-|13|TRBV3-1/TRBV3-2|TRBJ1-1|-
TGTGCCAGCAGCGGACAGAGATCCACTGAAGCTTTCTTT
CASSGQRSTEAFF
>-|17|TRBV24-1|TRBJ2-1|TRBD2
TGTGCCACCAGTGGGACTAGCGGGAGCAAAGTGAATCAGGGGCAGTTCTTC
CATSGTSGSKVNQGQFF
>few|15|TRBV7-9|TRBJ1-1|-
TGTGCCAGCAGCTTGGGTGCAGGGAGGGTCACTGAAGCTTTCTTT
CASSLGAGRVTEAFF
>-|14|TRBV18|TRBJ1-5|TRBD1
TGTGCCAGCTCACCGGACAGGAGAAATCAGCCCCAGCATTTT
CASSPDRRNQPQHF
>-|16|TRBV4-2|TRBJ2-3|TRBD2
TGTGCCAGCAGCGTTAGAGTAGCGGGAGTCTCAGATACGCAGTATTTT
CASSVRVAGVSDTQYF
>-|14|TRBV16|TRBJ2-3|-
TGTGCCAGCAGCCAAAGCTTGAGAACAGATACGCAGTATTTT
CASSQSLRTDTQYF
>once|13|TRBV6-2/TRBV6-3|TRBJ1-2|TRBD1
TGTGCCAGCAGCTTAGACAGGGACTATGGCTACACCTTC
CASSLDRDYGYTF
>-|15|TRBV19|TRBJ1-1|TRBD1
TGTGCCAGTAGTATACCGGGACAGGGAGGCACTGAAGCTTTCTTT
CASSIPGQGGTEAFF
>-|14|TRBV2|TRBJ2-7|-
TGTGCCAGCAGTTCGGACACCGTAACCTACGAGCAGTACTTC
CASSSDTVTYEQYF
>-|13|TRBV5-4|TRBJ1-2|-
TGTGCCAGCAGCGGCCGGGGAATCTATGGCTACACCTTC
CASSGRGIYGYTF
>-|15|TRBV18|TRBJ2-1|TRBD1
TGTGCCAGCTCACAGTGGACAGGACCAGACAATGAGCAGTTCTTC
CASSQWTGPDNEQFF
>-|15|TRBV3-1/TRBV3-2|TRBJ1-3|-
TGTGCCAGCAGCCAACGGTCAGGCTCTGGAAACACCATATATTTT
CASSQRSGSGNTIYF
>once|12|TRBV11-2|TRBJ2-5|-
TGTGCCAGCAGCGAATCCGGGGGGACCCAGTACTTC
CASSESGGTQYF
>-|17|TRBV11-2|TRBJ2-3|TRBD2
TGTGCCAGCAGCTTAGGGGTGCGACTAGCGGGCACAGATACGCAGTATTTT
CASSLGVRLAGTDTQYF
>-|14|TRBV7-8|TRBJ2-7|TRBD1
TGTGCCAGCAGCGAGGACAGGGGAGTCTACGAGCAGTACTTC
CASSEDRGVYEQYF
>-|15|TRBV27|TRBJ1-6|-
TGTGCCAGCAGTTTATCAGTCGGTGCGGGTTCACCCCTCCACTTT
CASSLSVGAGSPLHF
>few|14|TRBV9|TRBJ2-7|-
TGTGCCAGCAGCGTAGGGTCTACCACCTACGAGCAGTACTTC
CASSVGSTTYEQYF
>-|15|TRBV6-2/TRBV6-3|TRBJ2-5|TRBD1
TGTGCCAGCAGCAACAGGGGGATACGGGACGAGACCCAGTACTTC
CASSNRGIRDETQYF
>-|13|TRBV19|TRBJ2-3|TRBD2
TGTGCCAGTAGTGCGGGGGGCACAGATACGCAGTATTTT
CASSAGGTDTQYF
>-|15|TRBV28|TRBJ1-4|TRBD1
TGTGCCAGCAGTTCCGCCGGGACAGGGAATGAAAAACTGTTTTTT
CASSSAGTGNEKLFF
>-|16|TRBV4-3|TRBJ2-1|-
TGCGCCAGCAGCCAAGGCCCAGGGGCCGACTACAATGAGCAGTTCTTC
CASSQGPGADYNEQFF
>-|16|TRBV19|TRBJ2-2|TRBD1
TGTGCCAGTACCATAAAGACAGGGGGGAACACCGGGGAGCTGTTTTTT
CASTIKTGGNTGELFF
>-|16|TRBV15|TRBJ2-1|-
TGTGCCACCAGCAGAGGCGGGACAGCATTCTACAATGAGCAGTTCTTC
CATSRGGTAFYNEQFF
>-|14|TRBV5-8|TRBJ1-1|-
TGTGCCAGCAGCTGGGAATCGGAGGGCACTGAAGCTTTCTTT
CASSWESEGTEAFF
>-|16|TRBV5-1|TRBJ2-7|TRBD2
TGCGCCAGCAGCTTGGCCTCCGGGACTACGTCCTACGAGCAGTACTTC
CASSLASGTTSYEQYF
>-|14|TRBV9|TRBJ1-5|-
TGTGCCAGCAGCGTAGGTTATAGCAATCAGCCCCAGCATTTT
CASSVGYSNQPQHF
>-|14|TRBV11-3|TRBJ2-7|TRBD1
TGTGCCAGCAGCCCGACCGGGACAGCCTACGAGCAGTACTTC
CASSPTGTAYEQYF
>once|14|TRBV19|TRBJ1-5|-
TGTGCCAGTACCTTGGACAGCCTAAATCAGCCCCAGCATTTT
CASTLDSLNQPQHF
>-|11|TRBV7-2|TRBJ2-7|-
TGTGCCAGCAGGGCGGCTGCGGAGCAGTACTTC
CASRAAAEQYF
>-|16|TRBV27|TRBJ1-1|-
TGTGCCAGCAGCCAAGACAGGACCTTTGGGAACACTGAAGCTTTCTTT
CASSQDRTFGNTEAFF
>-|11|TRBV6-4|TRBJ2-1|-
TGTGCCAGCAGTGCTCGCGGCGAGCAGTTCTTC
CASSARGEQFF
>-|16|TRBV19|TRBJ1-2|-
TGTGCCAGTAGTACCCATTCGTCGACAGGAATCTATGGCTACACCTTC
CASSTHSSTGIYGYTF
>-|12|TRBV19|TRBJ2-1|-
TGTGCCAGTACTGACAGCTACAATGAGCAGTTCTTC
CASTDSYNEQFF
>-|13|TRBV3-1/TRBV3-2|TRBJ1-2|-
TGTGCCAGCAGCTCCCAGTGGAACTATGGCTACACCTTC
CASSSQWNYGYTF
>-|15|TRBV19|TRBJ2-1|-
TGTGCCAGTAGTATCCCAGGGTATGCCTACAATGAGCAGTTCTTC
CASSIPGYAYNEQFF
>-|17|TRBV5-1|TRBJ1-3|TRBD1
TGCGCCAGCAGCGCCGGACAGGGGAATAGACCTGGAAACACCATATATTTT
CASSAGQGNRPGNTIYF
>-|13|TRBV12-1|TRBJ1-2|-
TGTGCCAGCAGCTTTGGGAGGGTCCGCGGCTACACCTTC
CASSFGRVRGYTF
>-|13|TRBV7-2|TRBJ2-2|-
TGTGCCAGCACCCTACGGGGGAAAGGGGAGCTGTTTTTT
CASTLRGKGELFF